The sample holds a few counts of the clone carrying this T cell receptor (beta chain). The target antigen is unknown. An end of the junction does not agree with germline; a read error may underlie this. This record comes from a study of T cells in Graves' hyperthyroidism and ophthalmopathy. Whole-study context: At the time of initial diagnosis and before any treatment, peripheral blood was collected.

Study-level results: Ophthalmopathy was identified by the model a median about 6 months ahead of onset. Separation of ophthalmopathy from stable hyperthyroidism was achieved by a 13 V-J model.

Researchers took RNA transcripts and amplified the TCR beta CDR3 regions from them. The HTBI primer set was used in a first-round RT-PCR of the TCR CDR3. A single record per CDR3 protein comes from TCRdb applying MiXCR to the multiplex PCR reads. The sample contains roughly 520,000 distinct CDR3 sequences, roughly a quarter of which appear only once. On the basis of clinical symptoms, serum thyroxine and TRAb, thyroid ultrasound and orbital computed tomography, diagnoses were made. The CDR3 extends over 13 amino acids. Germline V gene lookup returns CDR1 ENHRY and CDR2 SYGVKD. The sequenced material came from blood. The sequence came from a woman aged 25 to 39 with Graves' ophthalmopathy. The V gene is TRBV10-3, the J gene TRBJ2-7, with D maybe TRBD2 (5 bases). The CDR3 region has the DNA TGTGCCATCAGTGAGTCAGATGGACTCGAGCTGTACTTC. Its translation: CAISESDGLELYF.